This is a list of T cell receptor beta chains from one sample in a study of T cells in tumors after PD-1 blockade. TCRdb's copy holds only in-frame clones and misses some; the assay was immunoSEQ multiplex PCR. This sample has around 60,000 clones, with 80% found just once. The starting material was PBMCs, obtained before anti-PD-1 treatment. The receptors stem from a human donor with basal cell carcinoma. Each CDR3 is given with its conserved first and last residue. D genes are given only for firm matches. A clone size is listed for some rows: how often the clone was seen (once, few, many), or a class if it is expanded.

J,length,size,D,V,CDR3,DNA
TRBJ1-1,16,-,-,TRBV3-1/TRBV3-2,CASSQDKSGRDTEAFF,TGTGCCAGCAGCCAAGATAAGTCAGGGCGGGACACTGAAGCTTTCTTT
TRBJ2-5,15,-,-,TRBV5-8,CASSKGAGGQETQYF,TGTGCCAGCAGCAAGGGGGCCGGGGGGCAAGAGACCCAGTACTTC
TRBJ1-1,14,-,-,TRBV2,CASRGLGGVYEAFF,TGTGCCAGCAGGGGCCTCGGGGGGGTCTATGAAGCTTTCTTT
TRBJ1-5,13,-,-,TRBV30,CAWSIRGFQPQHF,TGTGCCTGGTCGATCAGGGGATTCCAGCCCCAGCATTTT
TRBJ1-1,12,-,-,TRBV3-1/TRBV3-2,CASSQGATEAFF,TGTGCCAGCAGCCAAGGCGCCACTGAAGCTTTCTTT
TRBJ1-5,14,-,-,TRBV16,CASSPGPSNQPQHF,TGTGCCAGCAGCCCTGGGCCGTCCAATCAGCCCCAGCATTTT
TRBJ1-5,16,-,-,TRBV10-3,CAISESIDSYNQPQHF,TGTGCCATCAGTGAGTCGATCGACAGCTACAATCAGCCCCAGCATTTT
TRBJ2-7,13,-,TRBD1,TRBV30,CAWSLRQGGEQYF,TGTGCCTGGAGTCTCAGACAGGGGGGCGAGCAGTACTTC
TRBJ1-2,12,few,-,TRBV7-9,CASSLAANGYTF,TGTGCCAGCAGCTTAGCGGCTAACGGCTACACCTTC
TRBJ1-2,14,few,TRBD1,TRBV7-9,CASSPPGQESGYTF,TGTGCCAGCAGCCCCCCGGGACAGGAGTCTGGCTACACCTTC
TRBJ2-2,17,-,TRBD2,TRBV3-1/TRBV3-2,CASSQDLAGTNTGELFF,TGTGCCAGCAGCCAGGACCTAGCGGGGACGAACACCGGGGAGCTGTTTTTT
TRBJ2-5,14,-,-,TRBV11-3,CASSTYLLLETQYF,TGTGCCAGCAGCACCTATTTGCTATTGGAGACCCAGTACTTC
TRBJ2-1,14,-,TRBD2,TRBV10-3,CAIRASGGAGEQFF,TGTGCCATCAGAGCTAGCGGGGGGGCCGGTGAGCAGTTCTTC
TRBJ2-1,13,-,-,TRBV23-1,CASSQFTPGLQFF,TGCGCCAGCAGTCAGTTTACCCCAGGGTTGCAGTTCTTC
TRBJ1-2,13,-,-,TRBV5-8,CASSPNKGGGYTF,TGTGCCAGCAGCCCGAACAAGGGTGGGGGCTACACCTTC
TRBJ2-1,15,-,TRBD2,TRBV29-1,CSVEGVAGGMNEQFF,TGCAGCGTTGAAGGGGTAGCGGGGGGAATGAATGAGCAGTTCTTC
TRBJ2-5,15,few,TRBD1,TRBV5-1,CASSSSTGWAETQYF,TGCGCCAGCAGCTCGTCGACAGGGTGGGCAGAGACCCAGTACTTC
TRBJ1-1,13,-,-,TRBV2,CASSGTVNTEAFF,TGTGCCTCATCCGGGACGGTGAACACTGAAGCTTTCTTT
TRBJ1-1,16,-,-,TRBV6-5,CASSLLKGVTDTEAFF,TGTGCCAGCAGTTTGCTAAAGGGGGTTACGGACACTGAAGCTTTCTTT
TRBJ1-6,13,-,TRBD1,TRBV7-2,CASREGGTGPLHF,TGTGCCAGCAGGGAGGGAGGGACAGGACCCCTCCACTTT
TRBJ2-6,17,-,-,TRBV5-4,CASRGSSSLSGANVLTF,TGTGCCTCACGCGGGTCTTCCTCTCTCTCTGGGGCCAACGTCCTGACTTTC